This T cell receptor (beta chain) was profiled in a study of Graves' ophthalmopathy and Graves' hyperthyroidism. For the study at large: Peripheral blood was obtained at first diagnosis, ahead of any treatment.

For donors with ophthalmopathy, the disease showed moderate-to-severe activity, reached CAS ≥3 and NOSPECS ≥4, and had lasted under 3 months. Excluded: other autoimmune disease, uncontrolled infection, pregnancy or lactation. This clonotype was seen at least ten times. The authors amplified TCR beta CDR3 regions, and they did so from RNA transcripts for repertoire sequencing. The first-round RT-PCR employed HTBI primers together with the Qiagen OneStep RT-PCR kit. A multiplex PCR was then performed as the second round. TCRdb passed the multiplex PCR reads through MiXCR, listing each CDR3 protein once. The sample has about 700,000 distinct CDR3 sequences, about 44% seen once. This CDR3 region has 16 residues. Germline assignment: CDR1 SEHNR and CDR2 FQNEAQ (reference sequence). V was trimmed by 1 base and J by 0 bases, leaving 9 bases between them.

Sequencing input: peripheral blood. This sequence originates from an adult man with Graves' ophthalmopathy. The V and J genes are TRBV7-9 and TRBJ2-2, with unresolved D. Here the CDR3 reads CASSLGTGTNTGELFF. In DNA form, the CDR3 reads TGTGCCAGCAGCTTAGGGACCGGAACGAACACCGGGGAGCTGTTTTTT.